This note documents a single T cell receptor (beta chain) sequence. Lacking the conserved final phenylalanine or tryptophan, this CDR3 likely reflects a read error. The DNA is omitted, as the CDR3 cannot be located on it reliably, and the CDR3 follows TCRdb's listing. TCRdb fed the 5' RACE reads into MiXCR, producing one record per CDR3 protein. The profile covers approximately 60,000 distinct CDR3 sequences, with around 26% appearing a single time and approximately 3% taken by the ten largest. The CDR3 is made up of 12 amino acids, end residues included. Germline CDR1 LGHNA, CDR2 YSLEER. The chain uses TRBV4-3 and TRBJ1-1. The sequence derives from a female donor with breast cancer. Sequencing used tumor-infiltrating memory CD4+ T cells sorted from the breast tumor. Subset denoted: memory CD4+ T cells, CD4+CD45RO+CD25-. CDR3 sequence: CASSQDGRRAFL.